The text below deals with one T cell receptor beta chain. Here immunoSEQ multiplex PCR was the method, and the copy in TCRdb shows in-frame clones only, minus some. The sample has about 64,000 clones, over 75% seen once. The data derive from a study of blood T cell repertoires in COVID-19. Study at large: In each case, the material was cDNA or gDNA derived from T cells, B-cell-depleted T cells, or PBMCs.

Source material: peripheral blood. The TCR comes from a woman of 80 years or more with active COVID-19.

The CDR3 DNA reads TGTGCCTGGTCCCTCCGGGAAAAACTGTTTTTT. Encoded protein: CAWSLREKLFF. The rearrangement links TRBV30 to TRBJ1-4; D unclear. V lost 5 bases, J lost 8 bases, and 9 bases lay in between. Germline CDR1 is GTSNPN and CDR2 is SVGIG (reference sequence). CDR3 length equals 11 residues.